These 10 T cell receptor beta chains came from one sample sequenced in a study of cytomegalovirus exposure and HLA in healthy donors. The study ran its PCR with 60 Vbeta and 13 Jbeta primers. Data came from immunoSEQ multiplex PCR; TCRdb stores just in-frame clones and leaves some out. The sample includes fewer than 250,000 clones, about 80% seen only once; the top ten take approximately 1.8%. The material sequenced was PBMCs. All receptors come from a male donor in good health and CMV-seronegative.

The rearrangement links TRBV5-1 to TRBJ2-3; TRBD2 aligns across 8 bases. Trimming took 0 bases from V and 4 from J; bases not matched to a gene: 4. The CDR3 loop spans 15 amino acids. Germline CDR1 SGHRS, CDR2 YFSETQ. CDR3 sequence reads: CASSLDGLASDTQYF. The CDR3 DNA follows: TGCGCCAGCAGCTTGGATGGACTAGCTTCAGATACGCAGTATTTT.

This chain uses TRBV30 with TRBJ2-7, with D hard to call. The germline gives CDR1 GTSNPN, CDR2 SVGIG (reference sequence). This CDR3 has 11 amino acids. V lost 3 bases and J 1 base, leaving 4 bases between the germline ends. This chain's CDR3 is CAWRESYEQYF. CDR3 nucleotides: TGTGCCTGGAGGGAGTCCTACGAGCAGTACTTC. Together with reference TRBV30 and TRBJ2-7, the CDR3 gives the full variable domain: SQTIHQWPATLVQPVGSPLSLECTVEGTSNPNLYWYRQAAGRGLQLLFYSVGIGQISSEVPQNLSASRPQDRQFILSSKKLLLSDSGFYLCAWRESYEQYFGPGTRLTVT.

The chain recombines TRBV27 with TRBJ2-1; a weak D match, TRBD2 (6 bases). Germline V gene data show CDR1 as MNHEY and CDR2 as SMNVEV (reference sequence). The CDR3 is 16 amino acids. V dropped 0 bases and J dropped 3 bases, with 12 bases sitting between them. The CDR3 DNA reads TGTGCCAGCAGTTTATCGATGCGGGACCTCTACAATGAGCAGTTCTTC. Amino acids: CASSLSMRDLYNEQFF.

The chain links TRBV4-2 to TRBJ2-7; no clear D. Trimming took 0 bases from V and 8 from J, leaving 8 bases between them. The CDR3 consists of 12 residues. Germline-derived CDR1 and CDR2 are LGHNA and YNFKEQ. CDR3 amino acids: CASSQDLTQQYF. The CDR3 nucleotides read TGTGCCAGCAGCCAAGATCTGACACAGCAGTACTTC.

V usage is TRBV4-1 and J usage is TRBJ1-1, with 9 bases fitting TRBD1. This CDR3 is built from 14 residues. The V gene's germline CDR1 is MGHRA and CDR2 YSYEKL. The ends lost 3 bases at V and 1 base at J; junction bases unmatched: 0. The DNA for the CDR3 is TGCGCCAGCAGCCAGGACAGGGGGAACACTGAAGCTTTCTTT. Its translation is CASSQDRGNTEAFF.

The V call is TRBV29-1, the J call TRBJ2-5; 7 positions agree with TRBD1. The CDR3 runs 12 residues. V was pared by 7 bases and J by 2 bases, with 4 bases of the junction left unmatched. Germline CDR1 and CDR2: SQVTM and ANQGSEA. The DNA of the CDR3 is TGCAGCGCCCACAGGGGACAAGAGACCCAGTACTTC. It yields the protein CSAHRGQETQYF.

The chain couples TRBV7-9 to TRBJ1-1; TRBD1 aligns across 9 bases. Germline CDR1 reads SEHNR; CDR2 reads FQNEAQ (reference sequence). Trimming took 5 bases from V and 3 from J; bases not matched to a gene: 4. The CDR3 runs to 14 residues. The CDR3 loop reads CASSLRDRDTEAFF. CDR3 sequence (DNA): TGTGCCAGCAGCCTGCGGGACAGGGACACTGAAGCTTTCTTT.

V is TRBV28 and J is TRBJ1-1, with D possibly being TRBD1 (6 bases). Germline lookup yields CDR1 MDHEN and CDR2 SYDVKM. Trimming cost V 6 bases and J 1 base, with 15 bases left between them. This CDR3 comprises 15 residues. Here the CDR3 reads CASRNPRGANTEAFF. CDR3 nucleotides: TGTGCCAGCAGAAACCCCCGGGGGGCGAACACTGAAGCTTTCTTT.

This chain links TRBV5-1 with TRBJ2-5; 9 bases line up with TRBD1. The DNA matches TRBJ2-7 better at its end, which makes the J call doubtful. Germline V gene lookup returns CDR1 SGHRS and CDR2 YFSETQ. This CDR3 comprises 15 residues. The CDR3 coding sequence is TGCGCCAGCAGCGCCCGACAGGGGGATACCTACGAGCAGTACTTC. It encodes CASSARQGDTYEQYF.

The gene calls are TRBV4-2 and TRBJ2-5; TRBD1 matches at 7 bases. The DNA end is a closer match to TRBJ2-7, so the J assignment may be wrong. The CDR3 is made up of 15 amino acids. Germline assignment: CDR1 LGHNA and CDR2 YNFKEQ. CDR3 nucleotides: TGTGCCAGCAGCCAATCTCACGACAGGGCCTACGAGCAGTACTTC. Encoded protein: CASSQSHDRAYEQYF.